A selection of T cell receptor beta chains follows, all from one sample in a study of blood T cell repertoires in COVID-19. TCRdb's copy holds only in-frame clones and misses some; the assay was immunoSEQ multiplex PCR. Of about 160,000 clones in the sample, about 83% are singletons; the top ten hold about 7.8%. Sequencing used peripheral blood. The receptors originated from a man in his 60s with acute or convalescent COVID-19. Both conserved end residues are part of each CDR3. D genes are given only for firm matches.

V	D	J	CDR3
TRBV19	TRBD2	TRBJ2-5	CASRGRLAANQETQYF
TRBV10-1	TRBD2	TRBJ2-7	CASSPRTSGYEQYF
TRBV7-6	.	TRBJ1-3	CASSLARGYLGNTIYF
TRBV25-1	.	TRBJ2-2	CASSARVTGELFF
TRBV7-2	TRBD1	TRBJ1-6	CASSPGQIYSPLHF
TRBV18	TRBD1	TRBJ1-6	CASSPGTGAIYNSPLHF
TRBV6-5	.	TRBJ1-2	CASSYRGGYGYTF
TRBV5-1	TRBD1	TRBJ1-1	CASSWGTGAGTEAFF
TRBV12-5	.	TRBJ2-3	CASAQARGIDTQYF
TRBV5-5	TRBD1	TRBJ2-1	CASSLAGGNEQFF
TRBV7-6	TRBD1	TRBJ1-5	CASSLSGGGLGLGDQPQHF
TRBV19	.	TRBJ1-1	CASSLLTGPGGNTEAFF
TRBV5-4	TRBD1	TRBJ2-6	CASSPRTGGGANVLTF
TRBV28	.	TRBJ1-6	CASSTNPLTDNSPLHF
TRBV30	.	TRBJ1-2	CAWRGTSGYTF
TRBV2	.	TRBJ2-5	CASGGGWETQYF
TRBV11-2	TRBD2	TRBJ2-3	CASSQPITSGGAGDTQYF
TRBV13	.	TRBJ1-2	CASQGPPHYGYTF
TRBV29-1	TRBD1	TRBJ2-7	CSVDPGQGSEEQYF
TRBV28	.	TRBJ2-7	CASSLRAEPSYEQYF
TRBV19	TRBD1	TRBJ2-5	CATVDRAGRETQYF
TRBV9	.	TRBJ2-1	CASSAGLLSSYNEQFF
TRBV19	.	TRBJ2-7	CASSIDGGTDSYEQYF
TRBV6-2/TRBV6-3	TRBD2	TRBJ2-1	CASSYSPGLAGISSYNEQFF
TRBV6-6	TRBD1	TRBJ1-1	CASSRQGALNTEAFF
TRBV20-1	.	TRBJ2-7	CSASSGYPYEQYF
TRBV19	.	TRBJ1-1	CASSMGGSGTEAFF
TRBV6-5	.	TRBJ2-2	CASSYAGPTGELFF
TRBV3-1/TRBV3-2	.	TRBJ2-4	CASSQLEGDIQYF
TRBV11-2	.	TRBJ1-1	CASSLAGRGTEAFF
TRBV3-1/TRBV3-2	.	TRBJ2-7	CASSHSASPAYEQYF
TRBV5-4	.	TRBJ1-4	CASSLAGRASEKLFF
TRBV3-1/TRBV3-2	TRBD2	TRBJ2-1	CASSQVTGRYNEQFF
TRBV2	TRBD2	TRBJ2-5	CATLSGGVETQYF
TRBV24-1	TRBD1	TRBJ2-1	CATSDLPGQGNNEQFF
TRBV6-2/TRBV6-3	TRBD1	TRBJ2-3	CASSRQGWTDTQYF
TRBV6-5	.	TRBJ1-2	CASSPRDLGGYTF
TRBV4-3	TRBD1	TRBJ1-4	CASSLGQLVNEKLFF
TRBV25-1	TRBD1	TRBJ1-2	CASSEWGQGAYYGYTF
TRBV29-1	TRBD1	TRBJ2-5	CSGTRDRGSQETQYF
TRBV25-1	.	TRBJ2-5	CASSLAETQYF
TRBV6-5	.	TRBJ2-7	CASSSVGAITYEQYF
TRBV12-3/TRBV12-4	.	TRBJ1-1	CASRTENTEAFF
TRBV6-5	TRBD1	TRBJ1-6	CASTETGPSSPLHF
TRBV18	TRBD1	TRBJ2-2	CASSSTPGQGNTGELFF
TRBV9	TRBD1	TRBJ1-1	CASSVDRDFNTEAFF
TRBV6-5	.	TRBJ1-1	CASSYRSPGEWKQF
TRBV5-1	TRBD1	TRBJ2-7	CASSIGVGTGWDEQYF